Each of the 10 T cell receptor beta chains below was sequenced from the same sample in a study of regulatory dendritic cells for organ transplantation. Repertoires were generated with immunoSEQ multiplex PCR, while TCRdb's copy carries only in-frame clones and drops some. The sample comprises under 35,000 clones, roughly 91% of which are singletons, and approximately 0.059% rests with the top ten. Sequenced: naive CD4+ T cells from blood. Noted subset: CD45RA+ naive T cells. The receptors here all came from a human donor in good health.

The V gene is TRBV4-2, the J gene TRBJ2-7, with D possibly being TRBD1 (6 bases). This CDR3 has 16 amino acids. V lost 0 bases, J lost 3 bases, and 15 bases lay in between. Germline CDR1 is LGHNA and CDR2 is YNFKEQ. The CDR3 bases are TGTGCCAGCAGCCAAGAGGCTGGGACAAGACTCTACGAGCAGTACTTC. The encoded protein is CASSQEAGTRLYEQYF.

The V call is TRBV19, the J call TRBJ1-2, with TRBD1 matching over 9 bases. CDR1 LNHDA and CDR2 SQIVND come from the germline V gene (reference sequence). With V trimmed by 1 base and J by 6 bases, 6 bases remained unmatched. CDR3 size: 15 residues. CDR3 protein: CASSIAGGQGHGYTF. Here the CDR3 DNA reads TGTGCCAGTAGTATAGCCGGGGGACAGGGCCATGGCTACACCTTC.

This chain joins TRBV7-9 and TRBJ2-5; D possibly corresponds to TRBD1 (5 bases). Germline CDR1 and CDR2: SEHNR and FQNEAQ (reference sequence). The CDR3 runs to 15 residues. V was clipped by 0 bases and J by 4 bases, with 12 bases between them. The CDR3, as DNA: TGTGCCAGCAGCTTAGCTACAGGTGGTATAGAGACCCAGTACTTC. Amino acids: CASSLATGGIETQYF.

The genes are TRBV2 and TRBJ2-1; 10 nucleotides align to TRBD2. CDR3 length equals 15 residues. Trimming at V came to 3 bases and at J to 8 bases, leaving 7 bases not matched to a gene. Germline values: CDR1 SNHLY, CDR2 FYNNEI. CDR3 protein: CASSDFTSGTDEQFF. The CDR3 coding sequence is TGTGCCAGCAGTGATTTCACTAGCGGGACCGATGAGCAGTTCTTC.

J is TRBJ1-4 and V is TRBV15, with D tentatively TRBD1 (5 bases). Per the germline V gene, CDR1 is LNHNV and CDR2 is YYDKDF (reference sequence). V was cut by 9 bases and J by 10 bases, with 27 bases left in between. The CDR3 covers 16 residues. In DNA form, the CDR3 reads TGTGCCACTGCGAGGGAGACACAGGTTCAGGTGTCAAAACTGTTTTTT. It specifies CATARETQVQVSKLFF.

The gene calls are TRBV13 and TRBJ2-5; possible D gene TRBD1, 5 bases. The CDR3 is 16 residues long. V was cut by 5 bases and J by 2 bases, with 18 bases left in between. In germline, CDR1 is PRHDT, CDR2 FYEKMQ (reference sequence). CDR3 loop: CASSRRLGPVQETQYF. The CDR3 DNA reads TGTGCCAGCAGCCGCAGACTGGGGCCGGTACAAGAGACCCAGTACTTC.

This chain uses TRBV30 with TRBJ2-1; D gene ambiguous. V lost 4 bases and J lost 3, with 13 bases in between. Germline CDR1 is GTSNPN and CDR2 is SVGIG (reference sequence). The CDR3 loop spans 14 amino acids. Here the CDR3 reads CAWTVLSSYNEQFF. DNA of the CDR3: TGTGCCTGGACCGTCTTATCCAGCTACAATGAGCAGTTCTTC.

CDR3 sequence reads: CASSQSHGLATHEQYF. CDR3 in DNA: TGCGCCAGCAGCCAATCTCACGGACTAGCTACCCACGAGCAGTACTTC. The chain is built from TRBV4-1 and TRBJ2-7, with 8 bases fitting TRBD2. Per germline, CDR1 MGHRA and CDR2 YSYEKL. V gave up 2 bases and J gave up 5 bases; unmatched junction bases: 11. The CDR3 extends over 16 amino acids.

The chain links TRBV9 to TRBJ2-1; D gene uncertain. Looked up from germline, CDR1 is SGDLS and CDR2 is YYNGEE. V was clipped by 0 bases and J by 7 bases, with 14 bases between them. The CDR3 consists of 15 residues. The CDR3 DNA reads as TGTGCCAGCAGCGTAGCGGTGATCCCCTCGAATGAGCAGTTCTTC. Translated, it gives CASSVAVIPSNEQFF.

The chain is built from TRBV5-4 and TRBJ1-1; D ambiguous. CDR3 length: 13 amino acids. The germline V gene encodes CDR1 SGHNT and CDR2 YYREEE (reference sequence). With 0 bases removed from V and 1 base from J, the gap between germline ends came to 4 bases. The CDR3 loop is CASSLERNTEAFF. For the CDR3, the DNA is TGTGCCAGCAGCTTGGAACGGAACACTGAAGCTTTCTTT.